The 22 T cell receptor beta chains reported below all come from one sample, sequenced in a study of shared clonotypes between healthy human individuals. Some clones are missing from TCRdb's copy, which holds only in-frame ones; the method was immunoSEQ multiplex PCR. The data contain 2.3 million or so clones, 93% of them singletons. Source material: naive CD4+ T cells from PBMCs. Subset specified: CD45RA+ positively selected. These receptors originate from a young man in good health. Some clones in this sample may be carry-over from other donors' samples.

V is TRBV7-2 and J is TRBJ2-3; D may be TRBD1 (6 bases). Germline V gene sequence: CDR1 SGHTA, CDR2 FQGNSA. The CDR3 has 13 amino acids. CDR3 protein: CATTAGVSDTQYF. The CDR3 nucleotides are TGTGCTACCACCGCAGGGGTTTCGGATACGCAGTATTTT.

The chain has TRBV5-1 and TRBJ1-3; possible D gene TRBD1, 6 bases. Germline CDR1 reads SGHRS; CDR2 reads YFSETQ. V was pared by 1 base and J by 0 bases, with 8 bases between. The CDR3 runs to 15 residues. CDR3 residues: CASSLRGASGNTIYF. The CDR3 DNA sequence: TGCGCCAGCAGCTTGCGGGGGGCCTCTGGAAACACCATATATTTT.

The chain has TRBV5-4 and TRBJ2-5; 7 bases match TRBD1. The CDR3 runs to 15 residues. V was pared by 0 bases and J by 4 bases, with 6 bases of the junction left unmatched. The germline CDR1 and CDR2 sequences are SGHNT and YYREEE (reference sequence). The CDR3, as DNA: TGTGCCAGCAGCTTGGCCACAGGGGTGGTAGAGACCCAGTACTTC. It yields the protein CASSLATGVVETQYF.

J is TRBJ2-1 and V is TRBV21-1; the table's D call of TRBD2 was not tested on the DNA. TRBV21-1 is listed as a pseudogene. The CDR3 spans 17 residues. The CDR3 DNA is TGTGCCAGCAGCAAAATCGAGCGGGAGTTTCGGTACAATGAGCAGTTCTTC. This gives the protein CASSKIEREFRYNEQFF.

The DNA for the CDR3 is TGTGCCACCAGCAGAGATTATGGGACTAGTCTGCAGTACTTC. Translating gives CATSRDYGTSLQYF. The chain has TRBV15 and TRBJ2-7, with 8 positions matching TRBD2. This CDR3 contains 14 residues. Unmatched junction bases numbered 7, after V lost 0 bases and J lost 9 bases. The germline V gene has CDR1 LNHNV and CDR2 YYDKDF (reference sequence).

This clone came up a few times. CDR3 bases: TGTGCCAGCTCACGCGCAGGGGGAGAAAAACTGTTTTTT. Translated, it gives CASSRAGGEKLFF. The rearrangement links TRBV18 to TRBJ1-4; 7 nucleotides agree with TRBD1. This CDR3 comprises 13 residues. Per germline, CDR1 KGHSH and CDR2 LQKENI. V lost 4 bases, J lost 8 bases, and 4 bases stayed unmatched.

This chain uses TRBV6-5 with TRBJ1-1, with a weak D call TRBD1 (6 bases). Trimming cost V 1 base and J 3 bases, with 15 bases left between them. The CDR3 consists of 16 residues. CDR1 and CDR2 from the germline V gene are MNHEY and SVGAGI. The CDR3: CASSYWGTRRDTEAFF. As DNA, the CDR3 is TGTGCCAGCAGTTACTGGGGGACAAGGAGGGACACTGAAGCTTTCTTT.

The table lists this clone with a count of one. The chain uses TRBV30 and TRBJ2-7; no reliable D call. V lost 0 bases and J lost 1, with 16 bases in between. Germline CDR1 reads GTSNPN; CDR2 reads SVGIG (reference sequence). This CDR3 has 16 amino acids. As DNA, the CDR3 is TGTGCCTGGAGTGTACAGACCGCCAAGGGTTCCTACGAGCAGTACTTC. Translating it yields CAWSVQTAKGSYEQYF.

This rearrangement joins TRBV6-5 to TRBJ1-1; 8 positions match TRBD1. The CDR3 contains 12 residues. Germline V gene lookup returns CDR1 MNHEY and CDR2 SVGAGI. V trimming: 6 bases; J trimming: 10 bases; junction bases outside the gene matches: 7. The CDR3 bases are TGTGCCAGCAGGGACCGACAGGGGTTAGCTTTCTTT. The encoded protein is CASRDRQGLAFF.

The chain employs TRBV6-6 and TRBJ1-4, with D possibly TRBD1 on 6 matching bases. Trimming removed 0 bases from V and 6 bases from J, with 11 bases in between. CDR1 is MNHNY and CDR2 is SVGAGI in the germline V gene (reference sequence). CDR3 length equals 15 residues. The CDR3 region is CASSYSGQGYEKLFF. In DNA form, the CDR3 reads TGTGCCAGCAGTTACTCGGGGCAGGGGTATGAAAAACTGTTTTTT.

The chain couples TRBV28 to TRBJ1-5, with D hard to call. V lost 10 bases to trimming and J lost 4 bases, with 14 bases between them. There are 13 residues in the CDR3. CDR1 and CDR2 from the germline V gene are MDHEN and SYDVKM. Here the CDR3 DNA reads TGTGCCACCATCAGCCCCCCGAATCAGCCCCAGCATTTT. Residues: CATISPPNQPQHF.

The rearrangement joins TRBV19 to TRBJ1-2; no firm D call. Deletions cut 7 bases from V and 7 bases from J, with 19 bases between. Germline loops: CDR1 LNHDA, CDR2 SQIVND (reference sequence). The CDR3 loop spans 14 amino acids. CDR3 amino acids: CASTLRTQLGGYTF. The CDR3 DNA reads TGTGCCAGTACCCTCCGGACCCAACTGGGTGGCTACACCTTC.

This chain links TRBV7-2 with TRBJ2-2, with D perhaps TRBD2 (6 bases). V shed 2 bases and J shed 7 bases, with 17 bases lying between them. CDR3 length: 16 residues. Looked up from germline, CDR1 is SGHTA and CDR2 is FQGNSA. CDR3 sequence: CASSLNRPGVRGELFF. The CDR3 nucleotides read TGTGCCAGCAGCTTAAATCGGCCGGGAGTCCGCGGGGAGCTGTTTTTT. The whole variable domain, remainder taken from reference TRBV7-2 and TRBJ2-2, is GAGVSQSPSNKVTEKGKDVELRCDPISGHTALYWYRQSLGQGLEFLIYFQGNSAPDKSGLPSDRFSAERTGGSVSTLTIQRTQQEDSAVYLCASSLNRPGVRGELFFGEGSRLTVL.

In its sample, this clone was seen once. The V and J genes are TRBV7-9 and TRBJ2-7; possible D gene TRBD2, 5 bases. CDR1 and CDR2 from the germline V gene are SEHNR and FQNEAQ (reference sequence). CDR3 length: 13 residues. The ends were cut back, 1 base at V and 5 bases at J, with 9 bases in the middle. CDR3 sequence: CASSLGAGNEQYF. The CDR3 DNA is TGTGCCAGCAGCTTAGGTGCCGGGAACGAGCAGTACTTC. The full variable domain, with the rest looked up from reference TRBV7-9 and TRBJ2-7, is DTGVSQNPRHKITKRGQNVTFRCDPISEHNRLYWYRQTLGQGPEFLTYFQNEAQLEKSRLLSDRFSAERPKGSFSTLEIQRTEQGDSAMYLCASSLGAGNEQYFGPGTRLTVT.

This chain connects TRBV6-5 to TRBJ2-1; the D gene is possibly TRBD2 (6 bases). The CDR3 covers 15 residues. V was pared by 5 bases and J by 9 bases, with 20 bases between. Per the germline V gene, CDR1 is MNHEY and CDR2 is SVGAGI. The CDR3 coding sequence is TGTGCCAGCAGTGACTTAGCGGTTCCTTGGGTTGAGCAGTTCTTC. This sequence encodes CASSDLAVPWVEQFF.

The gene calls are TRBV5-6 and TRBJ2-1; 11 positions match TRBD1. This CDR3 is 14 amino acids long. Germline assignment: CDR1 SGHDT and CDR2 YYEEEE. The junction had 7 bases not matched to a gene; V was cut back by 4 bases and J by 10 bases. The CDR3 here is CASSLGQGAREQFF. The CDR3 nucleotides read TGTGCCAGCAGCCTCGGACAGGGGGCAAGGGAGCAGTTCTTC.

This chain joins TRBV5-1 and TRBJ1-2; D is possibly TRBD1 (5 bases). This CDR3 is built from 13 residues. Trimming removed 4 bases at V and 4 bases at J, with 11 bases between. Germline CDR1 reads SGHRS; CDR2 reads YFSETQ. The CDR3 sequence is CASSPRQPYGYTF. DNA of the CDR3: TGCGCCAGCAGCCCCCGACAGCCCTATGGCTACACCTTC.

The CDR3 region has the DNA TGTGCCAGCACAATACAGGGTGGCGGCGGAAAACTGTTTTTT. This translates into CASTIQGGGGKLFF. The chain carries TRBV27 and TRBJ1-4; tentatively, D is TRBD1 (6 bases). Trimming took off 7 bases at V and 10 bases at J, with 19 bases between the two ends. CDR3 length: 14 amino acids. From germline, CDR1 is MNHEY and CDR2 SMNVEV (reference sequence). The variable domain in full, completed from reference TRBV27 and TRBJ1-4, reads EAQVTQNPRYLITVTGKKLTVTCSQNMNHEYMSWYRQDPGLGLRQIYYSMNVEVTDKGDVPEGYKVSRKEKRNFPLILESPSPNQTSLYFCASTIQGGGGKLFFGSGTQLSVL.

This chain joins TRBV7-9 and TRBJ2-2; D possibly corresponds to TRBD2 (6 bases). Germline CDR1 and CDR2: SEHNR and FQNEAQ (reference sequence). V lost 5 bases to trimming and J lost 5 bases, with 12 bases between them. The CDR3 consists of 14 residues. The chain's CDR3 is CASSATGTTGELFF. In DNA form, the CDR3 reads TGTGCCAGCAGCGCCACGGGGACTACCGGGGAGCTGTTTTTT.

The gene calls are TRBV7-8 and TRBJ1-5; 8 bases line up with TRBD1. V lost 4 bases and J lost 4; bases outside the gene matches: 9. There are 16 residues in the CDR3. CDR1 is SGHVS, CDR2 FQNEAQ, per germline. CDR3 region: CASSSFQGAKNQPQHF. CDR3 coding DNA: TGTGCCAGCAGCTCATTCCAGGGGGCTAAGAATCAGCCCCAGCATTTT.

This chain uses TRBV27 with TRBJ2-3; D gene ambiguous. Between the trimmed V and J ends, which lost 4 bases and 1 base, there was a span of 3 bases. The CDR3 extends over 12 amino acids. CDR1 is MNHEY and CDR2 is SMNVEV in the germline V gene (reference sequence). CDR3: CASSWGTDTQYF. The CDR3 DNA reads TGTGCCAGCAGTTGGGGCACAGATACGCAGTATTTT.

This clone was recorded only once. The chain has TRBV2 and TRBJ1-2, with 8 bases fitting TRBD1. J gave up 3 bases and V 5 bases, and 8 bases lay outside the gene matches. The CDR3 is 15 amino acids. Germline loops: CDR1 SNHLY, CDR2 FYNNEI. Written as DNA, the CDR3 is TGTGCCAGCAGTTTTTACACAGGGGGGGACTATGGCTACACCTTC. It is translated as CASSFYTGGDYGYTF.